The 14 T cell receptor beta chains listed next were all sequenced from one sample in a study of cytomegalovirus exposure and HLA in healthy donors. The PCR contained 60 Vbeta and 13 Jbeta primers. Sequencing used immunoSEQ multiplex PCR; TCRdb keeps in-frame clones, though not all of them. The sample carries 150,000 to 200,000 clones, approximately 78% recorded once. What was sequenced was PBMCs. These receptors were obtained from a middle-aged woman in good health and CMV-seronegative.

The chain combines TRBV19 with TRBJ2-5, with 12 bases fitting TRBD2. J was trimmed by 6 bases and V by 1 base; bases with no gene match: 6. Germline CDR1 and CDR2: LNHDA and SQIVND (reference sequence). This CDR3 is 16 amino acids long. The CDR3 DNA is TGTGCCAGTAGTATAGTCGCTAGCGGGGGGGTGAAGACCCAGTACTTC. Protein sequence: CASSIVASGGVKTQYF.

This clone was observed once. This chain joins TRBV7-3 and TRBJ1-2; perhaps TRBD1 as D (6 bases). The ends were cut back, 1 base at V and 8 bases at J, with 23 bases in the middle. This CDR3 is 17 amino acids long. Germline V lookup: CDR1 SGHTA, CDR2 FQGTGA. The CDR3 is CASSLNPGDGGAGGYTF. The CDR3 DNA follows: TGTGCCAGCAGCTTAAACCCCGGCGATGGGGGGGCTGGAGGCTACACCTTC.

V usage is TRBV2 and J usage is TRBJ1-6, with TRBD1 identical over 9 bases. The V gene end was trimmed by 7 bases and the J gene end by 10 bases; junction bases not matched to a gene: 14. Per the germline V gene, CDR1 is SNHLY and CDR2 is FYNNEI. CDR3 length: 16 amino acids. The CDR3 reads CASTSRDRATGSPLHF. The CDR3 DNA reads as TGTGCCAGCACCTCTCGGGACAGGGCGACCGGGTCACCCCTCCACTTT.

This clone was detected a few times. CDR3 region: CASSLRGLGTEAFF. CDR3 nucleotide sequence: TGTGCCAGCAGCTTGAGAGGGTTGGGCACTGAAGCTTTCTTT. This rearrangement joins TRBV5-5 to TRBJ1-1, with D unclear. The germline CDR1 and CDR2 sequences are SGHKS and YYEKEE (reference sequence). CDR3 length: 14 amino acids. V was shortened by 1 base and J by 4 bases, with 11 bases between the two germline ends.

V usage is TRBV4-2 and J usage is TRBJ2-3; D perhaps matches TRBD2 (6 bases). V gave up 3 bases and J gave up 4 bases, with 14 bases separating them. This CDR3 comprises 15 residues. Germline CDR1 reads LGHNA; CDR2 reads YNFKEQ. CDR3 sequence reads: CASSHSEGRPDTQYF. The DNA of the CDR3 is TGTGCCAGCAGCCACTCGGAGGGGAGACCAGATACGCAGTATTTT.

The chain joins TRBV6-1 to TRBJ1-2, with 8 bases lining up with TRBD1. The CDR3 runs to 13 residues. CDR1 and CDR2 from the germline V gene are MNHNS and SASEGT. The ends lost 6 bases at V and 4 bases at J; junction bases unmatched: 4. The CDR3 protein is CASSGTGPYGYTF. In DNA, the CDR3 is TGTGCCAGCAGCGGGACAGGACCCTATGGCTACACCTTC.

This clone showed up just a few times. The chain uses TRBV25-1 and TRBJ2-3, with D possibly TRBD2 on 5 matching bases. CDR1 is MGHDK and CDR2 is SYGVNS in the germline V gene. V shed 8 bases and J shed 5 bases, with 11 bases lying between them. The CDR3 is 12 residues long. The CDR3 protein is CASYHGGDTQYF. CDR3 nucleotides: TGTGCCAGCTACCACGGAGGAGATACGCAGTATTTT. Using reference TRBV25-1 and TRBJ2-3 for the parts outside the CDR3, the full variable domain is EADIYQTPRYLVIGTGKKITLECSQTMGHDKMYWYQQDPGMELHLIHYSYGVNSTEKGDLSSESTVSRIRTEHFPLTLESARPSHTSQYLCASYHGGDTQYFGPGTRLTVL.

The J gene is TRBJ1-1, the V gene TRBV18; D is unresolved. Germline V gene sequence: CDR1 KGHSH, CDR2 LQKENI. This CDR3 region has 13 residues. V shed 5 bases and J shed 1 base, with 8 bases lying between them. CDR3 sequence reads: CASSRLENTEAFF. The CDR3 region has the DNA TGTGCCAGCTCAAGACTAGAGAACACTGAAGCTTTCTTT.

The chain links TRBV7-8 to TRBJ2-3, with D possibly being TRBD2 (7 bases). This CDR3 spans 18 amino acids. The germline V and J ends were trimmed by 5 bases and 3 bases, with 24 bases remaining between them. CDR1 SGHVS and CDR2 FQNEAQ come from the germline V gene. Here the CDR3 DNA reads TGTGCCAGCAGCCCCGGGGGGCGAGGGGGAGTCGTAACAGATACGCAGTATTTT. It encodes CASSPGGRGGVVTDTQYF.

This rearrangement joins TRBV6-1 to TRBJ1-5; D not resolved. V lost 4 bases to trimming and J lost 2 bases, with 6 bases between them. The V gene's germline CDR1 is MNHNS and CDR2 SASEGT. The CDR3 is made up of 13 amino acids. The CDR3 region is CASSALGNQPQHF. For the CDR3, the DNA is TGTGCCAGCAGTGCTCTTGGCAATCAGCCCCAGCATTTT.

V gene TRBV6-6 combines with J gene TRBJ1-2; 8 bases match TRBD1. This CDR3 region has 13 residues. The ends lost 5 bases at V and 8 bases at J; junction bases unmatched: 7. Germline-derived CDR1 and CDR2 are MNHNY and SVGAGI (reference sequence). DNA of the CDR3: TGTGCCAGCAGTCCGGGACAGGTTTTAGGCTACACCTTC. This translates into CASSPGQVLGYTF.

The J gene is TRBJ1-5, the V gene TRBV27; weak D call: TRBD1 (6 bases). The germline V gene has CDR1 MNHEY and CDR2 SMNVEV (reference sequence). The CDR3 spans 17 residues. V was trimmed by 5 bases and J by 0 bases, leaving 17 bases between them. CDR3 coding DNA: TGTGCCAGCAGTGAACAACAGGGAACCGATAGCAATCAGCCCCAGCATTTT. This gives the protein CASSEQQGTDSNQPQHF.

V and J are TRBV20-1 and TRBJ1-1; no reliable D call. V lost 6 bases to trimming and J lost 7 bases, with 9 bases between them. CDR1 DFQATT and CDR2 SNEGSKA come from the germline V gene (reference sequence). CDR3 length: 10 residues. CDR3 DNA: TGCAGTGCCGAGTTGCTTGAAGCTTTCTTT. This codes for CSAELLEAFF.

The genes are TRBV11-2 and TRBJ2-1, with D possibly matching TRBD2 (5 bases). V dropped 5 bases and J dropped 6 bases, with 20 bases sitting between them. This CDR3 contains 16 residues. CDR1 and CDR2 (germline): SGHAT, FQNNGV. The CDR3 DNA reads TGTGCCAGCAGCCCCCGGGGAAGGGTTAGGTTCAATGAGCAGTTCTTC. Translated, it gives CASSPRGRVRFNEQFF.